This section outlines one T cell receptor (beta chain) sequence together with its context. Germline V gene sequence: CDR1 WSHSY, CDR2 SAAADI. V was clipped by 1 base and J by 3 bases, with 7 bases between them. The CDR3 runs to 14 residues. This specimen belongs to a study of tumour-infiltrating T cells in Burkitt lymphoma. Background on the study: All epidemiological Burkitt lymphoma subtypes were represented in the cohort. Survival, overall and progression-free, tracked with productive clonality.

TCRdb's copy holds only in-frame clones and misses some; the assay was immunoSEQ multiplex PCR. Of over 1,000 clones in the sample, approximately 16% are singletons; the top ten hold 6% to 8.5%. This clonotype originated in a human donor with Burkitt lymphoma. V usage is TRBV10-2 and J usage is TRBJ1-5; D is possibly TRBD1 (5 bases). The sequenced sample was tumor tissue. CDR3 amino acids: CASSEWGDNQPQHF. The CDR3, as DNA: TGCGCCAGCAGTGAGTGGGGGGACAATCAGCCCCAGCATTTT.